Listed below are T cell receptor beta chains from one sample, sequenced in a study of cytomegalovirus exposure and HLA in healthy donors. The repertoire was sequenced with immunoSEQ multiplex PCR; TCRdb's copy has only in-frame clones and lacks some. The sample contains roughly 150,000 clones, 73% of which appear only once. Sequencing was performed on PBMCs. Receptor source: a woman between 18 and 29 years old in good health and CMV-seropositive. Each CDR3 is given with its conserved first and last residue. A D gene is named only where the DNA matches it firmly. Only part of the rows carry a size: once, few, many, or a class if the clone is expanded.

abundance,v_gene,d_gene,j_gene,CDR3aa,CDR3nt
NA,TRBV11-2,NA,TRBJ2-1,CASSFSVYNEQFF,TGTGCCAGCAGCTTTTCGGTTTACAATGAGCAGTTCTTC
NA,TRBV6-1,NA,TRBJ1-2,CASRGDIYGYTF,TGTGCCAGCAGGGGGGACATCTATGGCTACACCTTC
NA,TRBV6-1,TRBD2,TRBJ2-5,CASSEAWRGGETQYF,TGTGCCAGCAGTGAAGCGTGGCGGGGGGGGGAGACCCAGTACTTC
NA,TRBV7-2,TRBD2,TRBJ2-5,CASSLGAGAHRTQYF,TGTGCCAGCAGCTTAGGAGCGGGGGCCCATCGGACCCAGTACTTC
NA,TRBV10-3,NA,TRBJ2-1,CAIRGSQGYNEQFF,TGTGCCATCAGGGGATCCCAGGGCTACAATGAGCAGTTCTTC
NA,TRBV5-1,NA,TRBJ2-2,CASSLALGGGANTGELFF,TGCGCCAGCAGCTTGGCCCTAGGGGGCGGGGCCAACACCGGGGAGCTGTTTTTT
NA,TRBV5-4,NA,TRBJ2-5,CASSLSRGDWETQYF,TGTGCCAGCAGCTTGAGCAGGGGGGACTGGGAGACCCAGTACTTC
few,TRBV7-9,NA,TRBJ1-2,CASSPVGGFYGYTF,TGTGCCAGCAGCCCGGTTGGGGGGTTCTATGGCTACACCTTC
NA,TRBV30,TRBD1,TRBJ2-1,CAWTFGTGYNEQFF,TGTGCCTGGACATTCGGGACAGGGTACAATGAGCAGTTCTTC
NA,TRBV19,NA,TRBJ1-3,CASSIAGSGNTIYF,TGTGCCAGTAGTATAGCAGGGTCTGGAAACACCATATATTTT